This T cell receptor beta chain was captured in a study of CD8 T cells in ankylosing spondylitis. Study conclusions and caveats: Ankylosing spondylitis blood appeared to be characterized by a TCR beta motif of eight highly homologous variants.

Libraries for TCR beta were made by quantitative 5'-RACE with molecular barcodes. MiXCR was run by TCRdb on the 5' RACE reads, yielding one entry per CDR3 protein. The table lists about 200,000 distinct CDR3 sequences, 5.5% to 7.5% of them singletons. The CDR3 length is 14 residues. The V and J ends lost 2 bases and 3 bases respectively, with 10 bases between them. Germline V gene data show CDR1 as SNHLY and CDR2 as FYNNEI. This clonotype was recorded many times. Its cognate antigen is unknown. Specimen: blood, either unsorted or a sorted T cell fraction (not recorded which). The chain carries TRBV2 and TRBJ1-2; D gene uncertain. This clonotype originated in a male donor with ankylosing spondylitis. The CDR3 spells CASSEIGRHYGYTF. The CDR3 bases are TGTGCCAGCAGTGAAATCGGCAGGCACTATGGCTACACCTTC.